This passage covers 31 T cell receptor beta chains from one sample sequenced in a study of blood T cells in healthy people across ages. Combining a sample-barcoded 5' primer with a J-beta primer mix, a second PCR ran for roughly 6 to 12 cycles. TCRdb independently ran MiXCR on the 5' RACE reads; one entry per CDR3 protein. The table records about 1.4 million distinct CDR3 sequences, almost 60% of them present only once. Sequencing was carried out using blood. These receptors came from a man aged 18-30 years in good health.

The table lists this clonotype with a few counts. J is TRBJ2-7 and V is TRBV6-6, with 9 bases identical to TRBD1. The V and J ends lost 2 bases and 5 bases, in that order; junction bases with no gene match: 10. Germline values: CDR1 MNHNY, CDR2 SVGAGI (reference sequence). This CDR3 comprises 16 residues. The CDR3 protein is CASSYVPGQGRDEQYF. As DNA, the CDR3 is TGTGCCAGCAGTTACGTACCGGGACAGGGACGTGACGAGCAGTACTTC.

This clonotype came up many times. The germline gene is not matched at one end of the junction; a read error may be the cause. This chain uses TRBV6-2 or TRBV6-3 with TRBJ2-1; D gene ambiguous. From germline, CDR1 is MNHEY and CDR2 SVGEGT. This CDR3 spans 12 amino acids. DNA for the CDR3: TGCGCCAGCAGTTACCTCGGCAATGAGCAGTTCTTC. It codes for CASSYLGNEQFF.

This clonotype has only a few counts. The rearrangement uses TRBV9 and TRBJ2-4, with D possibly TRBD1 on 5 matching bases. Germline V gives CDR1 SGDLS, CDR2 YYNGEE. The CDR3 runs to 14 residues. With 3 bases removed from V and 4 bases from J, the gap between germline ends came to 11 bases. The CDR3 DNA follows: TGTGCCAGCAGCGCCTCGTCAGGGAAAAACATTCAGTACTTC. It encodes CASSASSGKNIQYF.

This clonotype occurred once. This sequence joins TRBV6-5 and TRBJ2-1, with 7 bases fitting TRBD2. The trim removed 2 bases at V and 6 bases at J, leaving 13 bases unmatched. The CDR3 is 17 amino acids. From germline, CDR1 is MNHEY and CDR2 SVGAGI. The CDR3 loop reads CASSYGFGREYVNEQFF. The DNA of the CDR3 is TGTGCCAGCAGTTACGGGTTCGGGCGGGAGTATGTCAATGAGCAGTTCTTC.

The sample holds one count of this clonotype. This chain joins TRBV5-1 and TRBJ1-4; D gene unclear. The CDR3 contains 13 residues. Germline lookup yields CDR1 SGHRS and CDR2 YFSETQ. V was cut by 1 base and J by 8 bases, with 9 bases left in between. The CDR3 DNA is TGCGCCAGCAGCTTGTTGCGTCGCGAAAAACTGTTTTTT. Its translation is CASSLLRREKLFF.

The chain uses TRBV4-2 and TRBJ2-3; possible D gene TRBD2, 6 bases. Germline CDR1 reads LGHNA; CDR2 reads YNFKEQ. V lost 2 bases and J 4 bases, leaving 19 bases between the germline ends. The CDR3 runs 17 residues. The CDR3 DNA reads as TGTGCCAGCAGCCAAACCCTGACGGGAGATAGGTCAGATACGCAGTATTTT. Amino acid sequence: CASSQTLTGDRSDTQYF.

This clonotype was counted only a few times. This rearrangement joins TRBV12-3 or TRBV12-4 to TRBJ1-2; tentatively, D is TRBD1 (5 bases). The CDR3 has 12 residues. Deletions cut 5 bases from V and 8 bases from J, with 12 bases between. This chain's CDR3 is CASSPGPRGYTF. As DNA, the CDR3 is TGTGCCAGCAGTCCGGGACCTCGCGGCTACACCTTC.

The table lists this clonotype with a few counts. This chain joins TRBV3-1 and TRBJ2-1; 8 positions agree with TRBD1. V was clipped by 1 base and J by 7 bases; unmatched bases: 3. The CDR3 runs 14 residues. CDR1 LGHDT and CDR2 YNNKEL come from the germline V gene (reference sequence). In DNA, the CDR3 is TGTGCCAGCAGCCAAGGGACAGGGTGGAATGAGCAGTTCTTC. Protein: CASSQGTGWNEQFF.

This rearrangement joins TRBV7-9 to TRBJ1-4, with D uncertain. Germline V gene sequence: CDR1 SEHNR, CDR2 FQNEAQ (reference sequence). The V gene lost 2 bases and the J gene lost 4 bases, with 8 bases spanning the gap. The CDR3 is 14 amino acids. The CDR3 region is CASSLRNHNEKLFF. CDR3 DNA: TGTGCCAGCAGCTTACGGAACCATAATGAAAAACTGTTTTTT.

This clonotype was detected only once. The CDR3 region has the DNA TGTGCCAGCAACGGACAGGGGGCGCCAGGGGAAAAACTGTTTTTT. It is translated as CASNGQGAPGEKLFF. This chain connects TRBV7-2 to TRBJ1-4; 11 bases agree with TRBD1. The CDR3 covers 15 residues. The germline gives CDR1 SGHTA, CDR2 FQGNSA. Trimming removed 7 bases from V and 8 bases from J; junction bases left unmatched: 9.

The chain recombines TRBV27 with TRBJ2-1; 11 nucleotides match TRBD2. This CDR3 is 15 amino acids long. Germline loops: CDR1 MNHEY, CDR2 SMNVEV (reference sequence). The V gene end was trimmed by 8 bases and the J gene end by 4 bases; junction bases not matched to a gene: 7. The CDR3 DNA is TGTGCCAGCGGGCCGGTAGCGGGAGGGTACAATGAGCAGTTCTTC. Translation: CASGPVAGGYNEQFF.

This clonotype turned up a few times. The chain has TRBV5-1 and TRBJ2-7; TRBD2 is a possible D gene (6 bases). The V gene's germline CDR1 is SGHRS and CDR2 YFSETQ. The CDR3 spans 13 residues. Trimming shortened V by 4 bases and J by 4 bases, and 12 bases separated the two germline ends. CDR3 region: CASSHRETYEQYF. The CDR3 bases are TGCGCCAGCAGCCACCGGGAGACATACGAGCAGTACTTC.

This chain connects TRBV29-1 to TRBJ2-5; D is possibly TRBD2 (6 bases). V was pared by 2 bases and J by 5 bases, with 9 bases between. The CDR3 is 12 amino acids. The germline V gene encodes CDR1 SQVTM and CDR2 ANQGSEA. The CDR3, as DNA: TGCAGCGTTGAACTAGCGCGGGAGACCCAGTACTTC. It encodes CSVELARETQYF.

The rearrangement joins TRBV25-1 to TRBJ1-2; unclear D gene. Germline CDR1 and CDR2: MGHDK and SYGVNS. The CDR3 has 16 residues. V was shortened by 3 bases and J by 0 bases, with 14 bases between the two germline ends. The CDR3 DNA follows: TGTGCCAGCAGTGAGATTGGGGAGATAGCTAACTATGGCTACACCTTC. Translating it yields CASSEIGEIANYGYTF.

The CDR3 protein is CATSRPLGGMNTEAFF. The CDR3 DNA is TGTGCCACCAGCAGACCTCTTGGGGGGATGAACACTGAAGCTTTCTTT. The chain recombines TRBV15 with TRBJ1-1; a possible D gene is TRBD1 (5 bases). This CDR3 is built from 16 residues. In germline, CDR1 is LNHNV, CDR2 YYDKDF (reference sequence). Trimming took 2 bases from V and 0 from J, leaving 13 bases between them.

This rearrangement joins TRBV5-1 to TRBJ2-1, with 7 bases that match TRBD1. The J call could be wrong; TRBJ2-7 is a better fit for the DNA end. The germline gives CDR1 SGHRS, CDR2 YFSETQ. This CDR3 comprises 13 residues. As DNA, the CDR3 is TGCGCCAGCAAGTTCCAGGGGGTGGACGAGCAGTACTTC. Translated: CASKFQGVDEQYF.

About this clonotype itself: A junction end diverges from the germline sequence, so it may reflect a read error. The chain is built from TRBV5-1 and TRBJ2-1; D is possibly TRBD2 (6 bases). Germline CDR1 and CDR2: SGHRS and YFSETQ. This CDR3 is 18 amino acids long. The CDR3 loop reads CASSLELAVAEDYNEQFF. The CDR3 DNA reads TGCGCCAGCAGCTTGGAGCTCGCGGTAGCGGAGGACTACAATGAACAGTTCTTC.

V usage is TRBV11-2 and J usage is TRBJ2-1; D ambiguous. Trimming took 1 base from V and 8 from J, leaving 15 bases between them. Germline CDR1 SGHAT, CDR2 FQNNGV. CDR3 length: 15 amino acids. CDR3: CASSLVGVGPHEQFF. The CDR3 DNA follows: TGTGCCAGCAGCTTAGTTGGGGTCGGCCCGCATGAGCAGTTCTTC.

CDR3: CASSRAGRIEQFF. The CDR3 nucleotides are TGTGCCAGCAGCCGGGCAGGTCGAATTGAGCAGTTCTTC. The chain uses TRBV3-1 and TRBJ2-1; D is unresolved. CDR1 is LGHDT, CDR2 YNNKEL, per germline (reference sequence). This CDR3 is built from 13 residues. V lost 4 bases, J lost 9 bases, and 13 bases lay in between.

The chain links TRBV24-1 to TRBJ2-1, with D unclear. Germline CDR1 KGHDR, CDR2 SFDVKD. Trimming took 1 base from V and 4 from J, leaving 10 bases between them. This CDR3 has 15 amino acids. The CDR3 protein is CATSDFLRGYNEQFF. The CDR3 DNA is TGTGCCACCAGTGATTTTTTGAGAGGTTACAATGAGCAGTTCTTC.

The chain joins TRBV25-1 to TRBJ2-2; 8 nucleotides align to TRBD1. J was trimmed by 3 bases and V by 9 bases; bases with no gene match: 6. The CDR3 is made up of 14 amino acids. CDR1 and CDR2 (germline): MGHDK, SYGVNS. The CDR3 region has the DNA TGTGCCAGTTCAGGGGGCGTCTACACCGGGGAGCTGTTTTTT. This gives the protein CASSGGVYTGELFF.

This clonotype was detected a few times. This sequence joins TRBV7-2 and TRBJ2-1; D remains unclear. Germline V gives CDR1 SGHTA, CDR2 FQGNSA. The CDR3 loop spans 15 amino acids. Deletions cut 1 base from V and 0 bases from J, with 7 bases between. Here the CDR3 reads CASSLVVSSYNEQFF. In nucleotides, the CDR3 is TGTGCCAGCAGCTTAGTTGTTAGCTCCTACAATGAGCAGTTCTTC.

This rearrangement joins TRBV10-3 to TRBJ1-4, with D hard to call. Germline CDR1 and CDR2: ENHRY and SYGVKD. The CDR3 covers 15 residues. The V end was cut by 3 bases, the J end by 3 bases, with 11 bases between. The CDR3 DNA follows: TGTGCCATCAGTGATTTAGGAGCCCCTAATGAAAAACTGTTTTTT. This translates into CAISDLGAPNEKLFF.

This sequence joins TRBV20-1 and TRBJ2-1; 9 nucleotides agree with TRBD2. The germline gives CDR1 DFQATT, CDR2 SNEGSKA (reference sequence). CDR3 size: 15 residues. J gave up 8 bases and V 3 bases, and 11 bases lay outside the gene matches. CDR3 nucleotides: TGCAGTGCTAGCTCCGGGACTAGCCTCGGCGATGAGCAGTTCTTC. Its translation is CSASSGTSLGDEQFF.

The J gene is TRBJ1-2, the V gene TRBV20-1; no firm D call. CDR1 is DFQATT, CDR2 SNEGSKA, per germline (reference sequence). There are 13 residues in the CDR3. V lost 3 bases and J lost 7, with 15 bases in between. CDR3 in DNA: TGCAGTGCTAGGAGACCGGAGGGAGGTGGCTACACCTTC. Its translation is CSARRPEGGGYTF.

A few counts support this clonotype. This sequence joins TRBV12-3 or TRBV12-4 and TRBJ2-7; D not resolved. V gave up 0 bases and J gave up 1 base, with 10 bases separating them. The CDR3 extends over 15 amino acids. This CDR3 is CASSLAKPRSYEQYF. The DNA of the CDR3 is TGTGCCAGCAGTTTAGCTAAACCCCGTTCCTACGAGCAGTACTTC.

The rearrangement joins TRBV15 to TRBJ2-1, with D unresolved. Germline CDR1 is LNHNV and CDR2 is YYDKDF (reference sequence). The CDR3 has 15 amino acids. V lost 0 bases and J lost 2, with 8 bases in between. CDR3 coding DNA: TGTGCCACCAGCAGAGATCGGAGAACCTACAATGAGCAGTTCTTC. The encoded protein is CATSRDRRTYNEQFF.

This chain connects TRBV7-9 to TRBJ2-5; D might be TRBD2 (5 bases). V lost 1 base, J lost 11 bases, and 11 bases lay in between. The V gene's germline CDR1 is SEHNR and CDR2 FQNEAQ (reference sequence). CDR3 length equals 12 residues. The CDR3 DNA is TGTGCCAGCAGCTTAGTGGAAGCGGAGCAGTACTTC. This sequence encodes CASSLVEAEQYF.

The chain uses TRBV12-1 and TRBJ2-1; the D call of TRBD1 is as the table states it, not checked on the DNA. TRBV12-1 counts as a pseudogene. This CDR3 has 15 amino acids. The CDR3 is CASSLRRGRYNEQFF. CDR3 coding DNA: TGTGCCAGCAGCTTAAGGCGGGGACGATACAATGAGCAGTTCTTC.

The V gene is TRBV25-1, the J gene TRBJ2-1; TRBD2 matches 7 bases. Germline loops: CDR1 MGHDK, CDR2 SYGVNS. This CDR3 comprises 14 residues. Trimming took 6 bases from V and 7 from J; bases not matched to a gene: 9. The CDR3 is CASRDLWRENEQFF. The CDR3 DNA reads TGTGCCAGCAGAGACCTCTGGCGGGAGAATGAGCAGTTCTTC.

This chain links TRBV7-2 with TRBJ1-2; D call uncertain. V lost 5 bases to trimming and J lost 0 bases, with 13 bases between them. This CDR3 contains 15 residues. Germline CDR1 SGHTA, CDR2 FQGNSA. CDR3 in amino acids: CASSPRSYANYGYTF. In DNA, the CDR3 is TGTGCCAGCAGCCCTAGGAGTTATGCTAACTATGGCTACACCTTC.